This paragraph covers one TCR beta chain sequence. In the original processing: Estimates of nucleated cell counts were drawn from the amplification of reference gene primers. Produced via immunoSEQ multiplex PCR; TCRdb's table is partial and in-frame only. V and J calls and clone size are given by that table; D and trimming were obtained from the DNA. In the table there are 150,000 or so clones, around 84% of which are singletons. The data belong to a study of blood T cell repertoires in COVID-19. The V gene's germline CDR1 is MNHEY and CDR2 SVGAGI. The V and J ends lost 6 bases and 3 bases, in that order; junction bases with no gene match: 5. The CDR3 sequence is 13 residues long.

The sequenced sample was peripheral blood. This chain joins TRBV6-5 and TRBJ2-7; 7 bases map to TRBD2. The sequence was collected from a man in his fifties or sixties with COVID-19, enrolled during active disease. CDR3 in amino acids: CASSSGTFYEQYF. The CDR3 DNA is TGTGCCAGCAGCAGCGGGACTTTCTACGAGCAGTACTTC.